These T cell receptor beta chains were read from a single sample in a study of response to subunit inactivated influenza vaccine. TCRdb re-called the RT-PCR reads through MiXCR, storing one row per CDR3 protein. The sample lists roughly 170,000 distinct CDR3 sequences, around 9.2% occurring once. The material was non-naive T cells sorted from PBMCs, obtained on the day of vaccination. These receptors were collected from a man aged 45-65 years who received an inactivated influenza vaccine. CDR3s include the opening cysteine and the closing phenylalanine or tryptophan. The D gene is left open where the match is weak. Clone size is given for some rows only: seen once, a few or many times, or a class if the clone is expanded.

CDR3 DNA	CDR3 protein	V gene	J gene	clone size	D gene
TGTGCCATCAGTCTCGGGACGGGTGAGCAGTACTTC	CAISLGTGEQYF	TRBV10-3	TRBJ2-7	NA	NA
TGTGCCAGCAGCCCGGGACAGTACTATGGCTACACCTTC	CASSPGQYYGYTF	TRBV11-2	TRBJ1-2	many	TRBD1
TGTGCCAGCAGCCAAGAGTCCCCGGTACTACTCTGGGATTCACCCCTCCACTTT	CASSQESPVLLWDSPLHF	TRBV3-1	TRBJ1-6	NA	NA
TGTGCCAGCAGCCCGAGCTCGAACACTGAAGCTTTCTTT	CASSPSSNTEAFF	TRBV11-3	TRBJ1-1	many	NA
TGCGCCAGCAGCCCCGGGACAGGACCTAATGAAAAACTGTTTTTT	CASSPGTGPNEKLFF	TRBV5-1	TRBJ1-4	NA	TRBD1
TGTGCCAGCAGTGAAAACAGGGGGCGCGGAGAGACCCAGTACTTC	CASSENRGRGETQYF	TRBV6-1	TRBJ2-5	NA	TRBD1
TGTGCCACCAGTGATTTTGCCCGTGAGGGGTCGGAAGGAGGGGAGGAGCAGTTCTTC	CATSDFAREGSEGGEEQFF	TRBV24-1	TRBJ2-1	NA	NA
TGTGCCAGCAGTCAAACAGGGGGAATCTCCTACGAGCAGTACTTC	CASSQTGGISYEQYF	TRBV12-3/TRBV12-4	TRBJ2-7	many	TRBD1
TGTGCCAGCAGACGTTTAGGGCTCCAAGAGACCCAGTACTTC	CASRRLGLQETQYF	TRBV6-1	TRBJ2-5	few	NA
TGCAGTGCTCCCGACAGGGGCCACGGAACTAATGAAAAACTGTTTTTT	CSAPDRGHGTNEKLFF	TRBV20-1	TRBJ1-4	few	TRBD1
TGTGCCAGCAGCGGTACAGGGGGCGCAGGAAAACTGTTTTTT	CASSGTGGAGKLFF	TRBV9	TRBJ1-4	few	TRBD1
TGTGCCAGCAGGCGCCTACAGGAATCCTACGAGCAGTACTTC	CASRRLQESYEQYF	TRBV2	TRBJ2-7	many	NA
TGTGCCAGCAGTTTCGGGACTAGTTTCTACGAGCAGTACTTC	CASSFGTSFYEQYF	TRBV12-3/TRBV12-4	TRBJ2-7	many	TRBD2